This TCR beta chain was retrieved from a study of shared clonotypes between healthy human individuals. Sequenced by immunoSEQ multiplex PCR; TCRdb stores in-frame clones only, minus some. This table holds about 1 million clones, about 75% found once. The germline V gene has CDR1 SGHAT and CDR2 FQDESV (reference sequence). Trimming left V 5 bases short and J 8 bases short, with 10 bases between. This CDR3 has 12 residues. This chain uses TRBV11-1 with TRBJ2-1; D possibly corresponds to TRBD2 (5 bases). The material sequenced was memory CD4+ T cells sorted from blood. As to subset: CD45RA-negative fraction. The receptor's source is a man younger than 30 in good health. Written as DNA, the CDR3 is TGTGCCAGCAGCCTGGCGGGTGATGAGCAGTTCTTC. It is translated as CASSLAGDEQFF.